These 7 T cell receptor beta chains share one sample of origin, sequenced in a study of shared clonotypes between healthy human individuals (TCRdb year 2020). Library preparation used the immunoSEQ multiplex PCR assay. TCRdb stores this immuneACCESS table with in-frame sequences only. Part of the clones is absent; in the studies checked, under half of the shortfall reflects unresolved V genes, and no reason is known for the rest. The sample table lists roughly 500,000 clones, 65% to 85% of them with a count of one. The ten most abundant clones make up roughly 13% of the sample. The source material was PBMCs. The receptor source for this set is a woman aged 40 to 50 in good health. Some clones in this sample may be carry-over from other donors' samples.

CDR3 loop: CASSLRVIDTQYF. CDR3 in DNA: TGTGCCAGCAGCCTTAGGGTTATAGATACGCAGTATTTT. The rearrangement joins TRBV7-9 to TRBJ2-3; no firm D call. The germline CDR1 and CDR2 sequences are SEHNR and FQNEAQ (reference sequence). Trimming removed 5 bases from V and 5 bases from J, with 11 bases in between. This CDR3 region has 13 residues.

The sample holds one count of this clone. With a much larger clone just one base away, this may be a read error. This sequence joins TRBV9 and TRBJ2-7, with D perhaps matching TRBD1 (5 bases). There are 15 residues in the CDR3. Germline lookup yields CDR1 SGDLS and CDR2 YYNGEE. Trimming cost V 4 bases and J 0 bases, with 14 bases left between them. As DNA, the CDR3 is TGTGCCAGCAGCCCCGTGACAGCTGACTCCTACGAGCAGTACTTC. It is translated as CASSPVTADSYEQYF.

The chain uses TRBV4-3 and TRBJ2-7; D remains unclear. Deletions cut 7 bases from V and 3 bases from J, with 19 bases between. The CDR3 sequence is 15 residues long. Germline CDR1 and CDR2: LGHNA and YSLEER. Here the CDR3 DNA reads TGCGCCAGCACCCCGAGCTTGGGCAGGATCTACGAGCAGTACTTC. Amino acids: CASTPSLGRIYEQYF.

Only a few counts were recorded for this clone. This rearrangement joins TRBV7-9 to TRBJ2-4, with 12 bases that match TRBD2. Germline values: CDR1 SEHNR, CDR2 FQNEAQ (reference sequence). This CDR3 comprises 16 residues. V was clipped by 5 bases and J by 6 bases; unmatched bases: 8. CDR3 protein: CASSPNLAGGGNIQYF. CDR3 DNA sequence: TGTGCCAGCAGCCCAAACCTAGCGGGAGGGGGAAACATTCAGTACTTC.

About this clone: It may be a read error: a sequence one base away is much more abundant. Since the CDR3 does not end with the conserved phenylalanine or tryptophan, this likely comes from a read error. The sample has other DNA sequences that encode this CDR3 too. V gene TRBV29-1 combines with J gene TRBJ1-2, with D unresolved. The germline V gene encodes CDR1 SQVTM and CDR2 ANQGSEA. V shed 7 bases and J shed 2 bases, with 8 bases lying between them. This CDR3 is built from 11 residues. The CDR3 reads CSESSNYGYTS. Here the CDR3 DNA reads TGCAGCGAGTCCTCAAACTATGGCTACACCTCT.

The chain combines TRBV10-3 with TRBJ2-3; TRBD2 agrees at 11 bases. The ends lost 9 bases at V and 4 bases at J; junction bases unmatched: 6. CDR3 length: 14 residues. CDR1 is ENHRY, CDR2 SYGVKD, per germline. CDR3 coding DNA: TGTGCCATTAGAACTAGCGGGGGTTCAGATACGCAGTATTTT. As protein: CAIRTSGGSDTQYF.

The J gene is TRBJ1-1, the V gene TRBV5-1; TRBD1 is a possible D gene (5 bases). The CDR3 covers 14 residues. Germline assignment: CDR1 SGHRS and CDR2 YFSETQ. Deletions cut 1 base from V and 0 bases from J, with 7 bases between. The DNA for the CDR3 is TGCGCCAGCAGCTTGCCAGGGCTGAACACTGAAGCTTTCTTT. Translation: CASSLPGLNTEAFF. The whole variable domain, remainder taken from reference TRBV5-1 and TRBJ1-1, is KAGVTQTPRYLIKTRGQQVTLSCSPISGHRSVSWYQQTPGQGLQFLFEYFSETQRNKGNFPGRFSGRQFSNSRSEMNVSTLELGDSALYLCASSLPGLNTEAFFGQGTRLTVV.